These 25 T cell receptor beta chains share one sample of origin, sequenced in a study of blood T cell repertoires in COVID-19. The repertoire was sequenced with immunoSEQ multiplex PCR; TCRdb's copy has only in-frame clones and lacks some. The table records over 350,000 clones, 75% to 90% of them present only once. The specimen sequenced was peripheral blood. These receptors all come from a woman aged 25 to 39 with active or convalescent COVID-19.

This clone occurred once. This chain links TRBV7-9 with TRBJ1-6, with D perhaps TRBD1 (5 bases). CDR1 is SEHNR and CDR2 is FQNEAQ in the germline V gene (reference sequence). V shed 5 bases and J shed 8 bases, with 25 bases lying between them. There are 18 residues in the CDR3. CDR3 sequence: CASSPRGSSNPGDSPLHF. CDR3 nucleotides: TGTGCCAGCAGCCCCAGAGGATCCTCCAACCCGGGGGATTCACCCCTCCACTTT.

The rearrangement joins TRBV4-1 to TRBJ1-3; D is undetermined. This CDR3 is 15 amino acids long. The V and J ends lost 1 base and 0 bases respectively, with 7 bases between them. CDR1 and CDR2 (germline): MGHRA, YSYEKL. CDR3 DNA: TGCGCCAGCAGCCAAGGGTCGCGCTCTGGAAACACCATATATTTT. Translated, it gives CASSQGSRSGNTIYF.

The chain employs TRBV19 and TRBJ2-2; D is undetermined. The CDR3 contains 13 residues. Germline loops: CDR1 LNHDA, CDR2 SQIVND (reference sequence). Deletions cut 2 bases from V and 6 bases from J, with 7 bases between. In nucleotides, the CDR3 is TGTGCCAGTAGTATACCCCCCGCCGGGGAGCTGTTTTTT. As protein: CASSIPPAGELFF. The full variable domain, in which reference TRBV19 and TRBJ2-2 provide the parts outside the CDR3, is DGGITQSPKYLFRKEGQNVTLSCEQNLNHDAMYWYRQDPGQGLRLIYYSQIVNDFQKGDIAEGYSVSREKKESFPLTVTSAQKNPTAFYLCASSIPPAGELFFGEGSRLTVL.

The chain uses TRBV6-5 and TRBJ1-4; 7 bases align to TRBD1. This CDR3 spans 13 amino acids. V gave up 6 bases and J gave up 5 bases; unmatched junction bases: 3. The germline V gene has CDR1 MNHEY and CDR2 SVGAGI. CDR3 DNA sequence: TGTGCCAGCAGGGGACAGTCAAATGAAAAACTGTTTTTT. Residues: CASRGQSNEKLFF.

The V and J genes are TRBV2 and TRBJ2-3; possibly TRBD2 for D (6 bases). V dropped 5 bases and J dropped 5 bases, with 14 bases sitting between them. Germline V gene data show CDR1 as SNHLY and CDR2 as FYNNEI. This CDR3 is 14 amino acids long. The CDR3 is CASSLEGFRDTQYF. In nucleotides, the CDR3 is TGTGCCAGCAGTTTGGAGGGGTTCAGAGATACGCAGTATTTT.

The rearrangement links TRBV11-2 to TRBJ1-1; D ambiguous. This CDR3 comprises 14 residues. Germline V lookup: CDR1 SGHAT, CDR2 FQNNGV. Trimming removed 5 bases at V and 1 base at J, with 11 bases between. The CDR3, as DNA: TGTGCCAGCAGCAAACAATTACAGAACACTGAAGCTTTCTTT. Protein product: CASSKQLQNTEAFF. Combining the CDR3 with reference TRBV11-2 and TRBJ1-1 gives the whole variable domain EAGVAQSPRYKIIEKRQSVAFWCNPISGHATLYWYQQILGQGPKLLIQFQNNGVVDDSQLPKDRFSAERLKGVDSTLKIQPAKLEDSAVYLCASSKQLQNTEAFFGQGTRLTVV.

V is TRBV10-3 and J is TRBJ1-1, with 9 bases aligning to TRBD1. The junction had 13 bases not matched to a gene; V was cut back by 10 bases and J by 4 bases. The germline V gene encodes CDR1 ENHRY and CDR2 SYGVKD. This CDR3 is 15 amino acids long. CDR3 nucleotides: TGTGCCACCATCAAGACAGGGGGATCGGGCACTGAAGCTTTCTTT. Translation gives CATIKTGGSGTEAFF.

The chain couples TRBV19 to TRBJ1-2; 7 bases match TRBD1. CDR1 is LNHDA and CDR2 is SQIVND in the germline V gene (reference sequence). The CDR3 has 15 amino acids. The V segment lost 6 bases and the J segment 4 bases; nucleotides outside the gene matches: 11. In DNA, the CDR3 is TGTGCCAGTAGCCCCTCCCCCCGGGACAGCTATGGCTACACCTTC. Its translation: CASSPSPRDSYGYTF. The variable domain in full, completed from reference TRBV19 and TRBJ1-2, reads DGGITQSPKYLFRKEGQNVTLSCEQNLNHDAMYWYRQDPGQGLRLIYYSQIVNDFQKGDIAEGYSVSREKKESFPLTVTSAQKNPTAFYLCASSPSPRDSYGYTFGSGTRLTVV.

Only one count was recorded for this clone. The chain carries TRBV24-1 and TRBJ2-1, with TRBD1 as a possible D gene (6 bases). Germline V gives CDR1 KGHDR, CDR2 SFDVKD. This CDR3 has 11 residues. Between the trimmed V and J ends, which lost 6 bases and 7 bases, there was a span of 6 bases. CDR3 amino acids: CATSTGNEQFF. The CDR3 nucleotides are TGTGCCACCAGTACAGGGAATGAGCAGTTCTTC.

As to this clone: This same CDR3 is encoded by further DNA sequences in the sample. This chain links TRBV5-8 with TRBJ1-1; D unclear. V shed 1 base and J shed 1 base, with 5 bases lying between them. The germline V gene has CDR1 SGHTS and CDR2 YDEGEE. The CDR3 totals 13 residues. The CDR3 DNA sequence: TGTGCCAGCAGCTTGCTAAGGAACACTGAAGCTTTCTTT. As protein: CASSLLRNTEAFF.

The chain uses TRBV11-2 and TRBJ2-5; D is possibly TRBD1 (6 bases). V dropped 6 bases and J dropped 0 bases, with 14 bases sitting between them. The germline CDR1 and CDR2 sequences are SGHAT and FQNNGV. The CDR3 consists of 15 residues. The CDR3 spells CASSTQRGNQETQYF. The CDR3 DNA is TGTGCCAGCAGTACCCAGAGGGGGAACCAAGAGACCCAGTACTTC.

V and J are TRBV3-1 (or the pseudogene TRBV3-2) and TRBJ2-7; 13 bases agree with TRBD2. CDR3 length: 14 residues. Trimming at V came to 3 bases and at J to 6 bases, leaving 2 bases not matched to a gene. The germline gives CDR1 LGHDT, CDR2 YNNKEL (reference sequence). The CDR3 loop reads CASSHGLAGAEQYF. CDR3 bases: TGTGCCAGCAGCCACGGACTAGCGGGAGCCGAGCAGTACTTC.

The J gene is TRBJ1-5, the V gene TRBV3-1 (or the pseudogene TRBV3-2); no reliable D call. The CDR3 length is 15 residues. Per the germline V gene, CDR1 is LGHDT and CDR2 is YNNKEL (reference sequence). Trimming removed 3 bases from V and 6 bases from J, with 15 bases in between. The CDR3 loop is CASSQSYQAGQPQHF. As DNA, the CDR3 is TGTGCCAGCAGCCAGTCCTATCAGGCGGGTCAGCCCCAGCATTTT.

This clone occurred many times. The gene calls are TRBV6-5 and TRBJ1-2, with TRBD1 as a possible D gene (6 bases). V lost 6 bases to trimming and J lost 6 bases, with 14 bases between them. This CDR3 contains 13 residues. CDR1 MNHEY and CDR2 SVGAGI come from the germline V gene. Written as DNA, the CDR3 is TGTGCCAGCAGATACAGGGAGTCGGATGGCTACACCTTC. It codes for CASRYRESDGYTF.

This clone was observed once. The chain has TRBV6-5 and TRBJ1-2, with a tentative D call TRBD1 (6 bases). Germline CDR1 is MNHEY and CDR2 is SVGAGI. Trimming pared 5 bases from V and 6 bases from J, leaving 19 bases between. The CDR3 extends over 15 amino acids. CDR3 residues: CASSPTGLIEDGYTF. The CDR3 coding sequence is TGTGCCAGCAGTCCTACAGGGCTAATCGAGGATGGCTACACCTTC.

The chain couples TRBV6-5 to TRBJ2-7; 7 bases agree with TRBD2. The CDR3 is 13 residues long. The J segment lost 7 bases and the V segment lost 7 bases, leaving 10 bases of the junction unmatched. Germline V lookup: CDR1 MNHEY, CDR2 SVGAGI. The CDR3 nucleotides are TGTGCCAGCATTCCCCCCCACGGGGGGGAGCAGTACTTC. This translates into CASIPPHGGEQYF.

The V and J genes are TRBV11-2 and TRBJ1-3, with D perhaps matching TRBD1 (5 bases). Trimming stripped 1 base from V and 1 base from J, with 8 bases between. Per the germline V gene, CDR1 is SGHAT and CDR2 is FQNNGV. The CDR3 loop spans 15 amino acids. DNA of the CDR3: TGTGCCAGCAGCTTAGTTGGGGCTTCTGGAAACACCATATATTTT. This encodes CASSLVGASGNTIYF.

The genes are TRBV27 and TRBJ1-2; D remains unclear. This CDR3 comprises 13 residues. Germline CDR1 is MNHEY and CDR2 is SMNVEV (reference sequence). The V gene lost 2 bases and the J gene lost 4 bases, with 8 bases spanning the gap. CDR3 in DNA: TGTGCCAGCAGTTTAAGCCGGAGCTATGGCTACACCTTC. This gives the protein CASSLSRSYGYTF.

With regard to this clone: This sample also contains other DNA sequences that code for the same CDR3. This sequence joins TRBV18 and TRBJ2-7; 8 positions agree with TRBD1. Trimming cost V 2 bases and J 4 bases; bases outside gene matches: 4. The CDR3 is 14 amino acids. Germline lookup yields CDR1 KGHSH and CDR2 LQKENI. The CDR3 DNA sequence: TGTGCCAGCTCACCAGGACAGGGAAGATACGAGCAGTACTTC. Its translation is CASSPGQGRYEQYF.

The chain employs TRBV10-1 and TRBJ2-2, with a possible D match to TRBD2 (6 bases). Trimming left V 2 bases short and J 2 bases short, with 12 bases between. The V gene's germline CDR1 is WNHNN and CDR2 SYGVQD (reference sequence). CDR3 length: 16 amino acids. The CDR3 is CASSEGAGINTGELFF. The CDR3, as DNA: TGCGCCAGCAGTGAGGGCGCGGGGATAAACACCGGGGAGCTGTTTTTT.

This clone was seen only once. This rearrangement joins TRBV4-1 to TRBJ1-4; 10 nucleotides line up with TRBD1. The CDR3 is 16 amino acids. The germline V gene encodes CDR1 MGHRA and CDR2 YSYEKL. V trimming: 1 base; J trimming: 5 bases; junction bases outside the gene matches: 4. CDR3 bases: TGCGCCAGCAGCCAAGGTACGGGACAGGGGAATGAAAAACTGTTTTTT. Translated: CASSQGTGQGNEKLFF.

The chain employs TRBV6-5 and TRBJ1-4, with 8 bases matching TRBD1. V dropped 6 bases and J dropped 7; count of bases not matched to a gene: 7. The CDR3 extends over 14 amino acids. Germline loops: CDR1 MNHEY, CDR2 SVGAGI. The CDR3 sequence is CASSPGGASEKLFF. The CDR3 DNA follows: TGTGCCAGCAGCCCAGGGGGCGCTTCTGAAAAACTGTTTTTT.

The chain combines TRBV4-1 with TRBJ1-1, with D possibly TRBD1 on 5 matching bases. Germline assignment: CDR1 MGHRA and CDR2 YSYEKL. The CDR3 runs to 15 residues. The V gene lost 0 bases and the J gene lost 6 bases, with 14 bases spanning the gap. The CDR3 region is CASSQEGRGVAEAFF. The CDR3 DNA is TGCGCCAGCAGCCAAGAGGGCCGGGGGGTCGCTGAAGCTTTCTTT.

This clone was detected a few times. The chain is built from TRBV27 and TRBJ1-2; tentative D call: TRBD1 (5 bases). The CDR3 is 15 residues long. The germline gives CDR1 MNHEY, CDR2 SMNVEV (reference sequence). The V and J ends lost 5 bases and 2 bases respectively, with 15 bases between them. The CDR3 region has the DNA TGTGCCAGCAGTCTCGACAGATTTTCAAACTATGGCTACACCTTC. Protein product: CASSLDRFSNYGYTF.

The CDR3 coding sequence is TGTGCCAGCAGCTGGGGGGGACGGGGACCTGGGGCCAACGTCCTGACTTTC. This sequence encodes CASSWGGRGPGANVLTF. The chain carries TRBV5-4 and TRBJ2-6; 7 bases fit TRBD2. This CDR3 is 17 amino acids long. Germline V lookup: CDR1 SGHNT, CDR2 YYREEE (reference sequence). The trim removed 3 bases at V and 2 bases at J, leaving 8 bases unmatched.